The 17 T cell receptor beta chains reported below all come from one sample, sequenced in a study of neurological immune-mediated disorders. TCRdb re-called the 5' RACE reads through MiXCR, storing one row per CDR3 protein. This sample has 50,000 to 65,000 distinct CDR3 sequences, with around 3.6% found just once. The sample consisted of PBMCs. Source of these receptors: a man aged 30 to 39 with multiple sclerosis.

This clonotype was counted ten times or more. The chain recombines TRBV20-1 with TRBJ2-7; the D call may be TRBD1 or TRBD2 (5 bases each). In germline, CDR1 is DFQATT, CDR2 SNEGSKA (reference sequence). Between the trimmed V and J ends, which lost 6 bases and 5 bases, there was a span of 20 bases. CDR3 length: 14 amino acids. As DNA, the CDR3 is TGCAGTGCCCGTTCCGGGACCCCTAGGAACGAGCAGTACTTC. This sequence encodes CSARSGTPRNEQYF.

Comments on this clonotype: This is likely a read error, given that the CDR3 carries no conserved phenylalanine or tryptophan at its end. This rearrangement joins TRBV7-2 to TRBJ2-5, with D unresolved. V lost 1 base and J 2 bases, leaving 14 bases between the germline ends. Germline V CDR1 and CDR2: SGHTA, FQGNSA. The CDR3 extends over 16 amino acids. The CDR3 sequence: CASSLGTSSGQETQYN. The CDR3 DNA is TGTGCCAGCAGCTTAGGAACGTCTAGTGGGCAAGAGACCCAGTACAAC.

There are many counts of this clonotype. The chain couples TRBV7-9 to TRBJ2-1; D is ambiguous. With 5 bases removed from V and 3 bases from J, the gap between germline ends came to 8 bases. Germline loops: CDR1 SEHNR, CDR2 FQNEAQ (reference sequence). The CDR3 loop spans 13 amino acids. CDR3 amino acids: CASSPNRYNEQFF. The CDR3 DNA reads TGTGCCAGCAGCCCAAACCGCTACAATGAGCAGTTCTTC.

With respect to this clonotype: One junction end does not reproduce the germline sequence, and a read error may be involved. The V and J genes are TRBV12-3 or TRBV12-4 and TRBJ1-5; a possible D gene is TRBD1 (6 bases). The CDR3 is made up of 13 amino acids. The DNA for the CDR3 is TGTGCCAGCAGTCCAGGGGACGGCCAGCCCCAGAATTTT. Translation gives CASSPGDGQPQNF.

This clonotype was counted only a few times. A junction boundary mismatches the germline segment, possibly from a read error. This sequence joins TRBV20-1 and TRBJ1-5, with 7 bases lining up with TRBD1. Germline CDR1 is DFQATT and CDR2 is SNEGSKA (reference sequence). The CDR3 covers 16 residues. The CDR3 is CSARDNTGVLNQPQNF. The CDR3 coding sequence is TGCAGTGCTAGAGATAATACAGGGGTTCTCAATCAGCCCCAGAATTTT.

This clonotype came up many times. This chain connects TRBV29-1 to TRBJ2-1, with D tentatively TRBD1 (6 bases). Germline V gives CDR1 SQVTM, CDR2 ANQGSEA. V lost 7 bases and J lost 0, with 13 bases in between. The CDR3 runs 14 residues. CDR3 in amino acids: CSAVGGSSYNEQFF. The CDR3 nucleotides read TGCAGCGCGGTAGGGGGAAGCTCCTACAATGAGCAGTTCTTC.

A remark on this clonotype: One junction end disagrees with the germline gene, perhaps due to a read error. V gene TRBV5-1 combines with J gene TRBJ1-5; D uncertain. CDR1 and CDR2 from the germline V gene are SGHRS and YFSETQ. CDR3 length: 13 residues. The CDR3 bases are TGCGCCAGCAGCTTGGCCGGAGGCCAGCCCCAGAATTTT. Amino acid sequence: CASSLAGGQPQNF.

Many counts were recorded for this clonotype. This chain uses TRBV5-1 with TRBJ2-5, with a tentative D call TRBD2 (5 bases). V was shortened by 5 bases and J by 4 bases, with 18 bases between the two germline ends. From germline, CDR1 is SGHRS and CDR2 YFSETQ. The CDR3 is 15 residues long. The CDR3, as DNA: TGCGCCAGCAGATTCGACCCGGGGAGAGGAGAGACCCAGTACTTC. It is translated as CASRFDPGRGETQYF.

This clonotype was seen many times. The chain is built from TRBV9 and TRBJ2-3; a possible D gene is TRBD1 (5 bases). The V gene lost 0 bases and the J gene lost 2 bases, with 7 bases spanning the gap. There are 14 residues in the CDR3. In germline, CDR1 is SGDLS, CDR2 YYNGEE. This CDR3 reads CASSVDGATDTQYF. In DNA form, the CDR3 reads TGTGCCAGCAGCGTAGATGGGGCCACAGATACGCAGTATTTT.

This clonotype was picked up a small number of times. The V gene is TRBV28, the J gene TRBJ2-7, with TRBD2 identical over 7 bases. CDR3 length: 12 residues. The J segment lost 4 bases and the V segment lost 7 bases, leaving 4 bases of the junction unmatched. Germline V gene data show CDR1 as MDHEN and CDR2 as SYDVKM. CDR3 nucleotide sequence: TGTGCCAGCAATTGGGGGGGATACGAGCAGTACTTC. Protein: CASNWGGYEQYF.

The table lists this clonotype with many counts. This chain joins TRBV4-1 and TRBJ2-7; TRBD1 matches at 7 bases. V lost 3 bases and J lost 2; bases outside the gene matches: 4. The CDR3 extends over 14 amino acids. Per the germline V gene, CDR1 is MGHRA and CDR2 is YSYEKL. The CDR3 DNA reads as TGCGCCAGCAGCCATGGGCAGGGGGCCTACGAGCAGTACTTC. This sequence encodes CASSHGQGAYEQYF.

This clonotype was recorded at least ten times. V is TRBV7-3 and J is TRBJ2-7; maybe TRBD1 (5 bases). V lost 5 bases to trimming and J lost 3 bases, with 17 bases between them. There are 15 residues in the CDR3. The germline V gene has CDR1 SGHTA and CDR2 FQGTGA. CDR3 loop: CASSPSTDTNYEQYF. As DNA, the CDR3 is TGTGCCAGCAGCCCGAGCACGGACACCAACTACGAGCAGTACTTC.

This clonotype was seen repeatedly, ten times or more. The chain has TRBV7-2 and TRBJ2-6; a weak D match, TRBD2 (5 bases). The V and J ends lost 5 bases and 3 bases respectively, with 5 bases between them. From germline, CDR1 is SGHTA and CDR2 FQGNSA. This CDR3 is built from 13 residues. CDR3 sequence: CASSRGGANVLTF. DNA of the CDR3: TGTGCCAGCAGCCGGGGTGGGGCCAACGTCCTGACTTTC.

This clonotype was counted ten times or more. The rearrangement links TRBV20-1 to TRBJ2-1; D unclear. Deletions cut 1 base from V and 9 bases from J, with 10 bases between. The germline CDR1 and CDR2 sequences are DFQATT and SNEGSKA (reference sequence). This CDR3 spans 12 amino acids. CDR3 sequence reads: CSARAIVGEQFF. CDR3 in DNA: TGCAGTGCTAGAGCTATAGTTGGTGAGCAGTTCTTC.

In this sample, this clonotype turned up many times. The chain links TRBV18 to TRBJ2-5; D gene ambiguous. Germline V gene data show CDR1 as KGHSH and CDR2 as LQKENI. The V and J ends lost 5 bases and 2 bases respectively, with 3 bases between them. The CDR3 totals 11 residues. The CDR3 DNA reads TGTGCCAGCTCAGATCAAGAGACCCAGTACTTC. Residues: CASSDQETQYF.

This clonotype was seen ten or more times. The chain combines TRBV10-3 with TRBJ2-7; 8 positions match TRBD1. In germline, CDR1 is ENHRY, CDR2 SYGVKD. V shed 3 bases and J 4 bases; nucleotides not matched to a gene: 8. The length of the CDR3 is 15 residues. This chain's CDR3 is CAISDPAGQGYEQYF. Here the CDR3 DNA reads TGTGCCATCAGTGACCCAGCCGGACAGGGTTACGAGCAGTACTTC.

This clonotype was found many times. This rearrangement joins TRBV7-6 to TRBJ1-6; TRBD1 might be the D (5 bases). The V end was cut by 0 bases, the J end by 8 bases, with 11 bases between. Germline V gene sequence: CDR1 SGHVS, CDR2 FNYEAQ. The CDR3 length is 15 residues. The CDR3 nucleotides read TGTGCCAGCAGCTTAGCGGGCAGGGTGGATTCACCCCTCCACTTT. Its protein is CASSLAGRVDSPLHF.